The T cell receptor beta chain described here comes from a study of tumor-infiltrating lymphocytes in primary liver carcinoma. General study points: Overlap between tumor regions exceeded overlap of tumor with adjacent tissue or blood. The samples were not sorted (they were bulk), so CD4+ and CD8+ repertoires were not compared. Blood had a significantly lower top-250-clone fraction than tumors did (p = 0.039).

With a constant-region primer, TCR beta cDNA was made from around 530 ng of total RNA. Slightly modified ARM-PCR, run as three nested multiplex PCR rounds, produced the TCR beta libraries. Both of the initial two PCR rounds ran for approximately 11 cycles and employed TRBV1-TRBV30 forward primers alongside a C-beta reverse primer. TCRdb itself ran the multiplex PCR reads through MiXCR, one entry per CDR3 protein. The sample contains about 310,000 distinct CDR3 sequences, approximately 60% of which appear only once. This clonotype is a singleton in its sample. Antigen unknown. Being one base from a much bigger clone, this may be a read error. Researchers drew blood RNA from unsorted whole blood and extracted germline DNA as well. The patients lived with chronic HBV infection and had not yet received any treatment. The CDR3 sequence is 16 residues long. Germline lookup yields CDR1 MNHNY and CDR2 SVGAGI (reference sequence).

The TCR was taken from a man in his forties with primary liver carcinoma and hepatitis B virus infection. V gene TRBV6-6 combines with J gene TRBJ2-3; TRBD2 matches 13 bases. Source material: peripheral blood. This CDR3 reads CASSSGLAGVTDMQYF. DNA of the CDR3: TGTGCCAGCAGTTCCGGACTAGCGGGAGTGACAGATATGCAGTATTTT.